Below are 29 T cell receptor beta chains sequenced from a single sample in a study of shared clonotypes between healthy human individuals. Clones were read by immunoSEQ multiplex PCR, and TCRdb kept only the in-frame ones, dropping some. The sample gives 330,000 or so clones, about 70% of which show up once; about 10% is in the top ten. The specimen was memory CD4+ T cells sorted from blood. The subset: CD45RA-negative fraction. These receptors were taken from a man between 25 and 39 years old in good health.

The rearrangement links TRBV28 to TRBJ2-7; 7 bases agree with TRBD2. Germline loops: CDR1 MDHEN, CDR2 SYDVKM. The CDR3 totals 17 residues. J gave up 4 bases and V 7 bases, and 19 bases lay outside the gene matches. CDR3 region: CASTSFGEGESGYEQYF. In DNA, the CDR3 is TGTGCCAGCACCTCTTTTGGGGAGGGAGAGTCTGGGTACGAGCAGTACTTC.

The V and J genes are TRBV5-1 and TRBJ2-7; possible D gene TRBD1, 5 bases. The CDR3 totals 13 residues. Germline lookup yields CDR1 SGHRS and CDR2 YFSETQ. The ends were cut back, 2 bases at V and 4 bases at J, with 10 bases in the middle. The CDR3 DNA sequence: TGCGCCAGCAGCTTCTATCAGGGTTACGAGCAGTACTTC. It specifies CASSFYQGYEQYF.

The CDR3 coding sequence is TGTGCCGTTGGCCGGGACAGGGACTACAATGAGCAGTTCTTC. Amino acid sequence: CAVGRDRDYNEQFF. The gene calls are TRBV7-2 and TRBJ2-1, with 9 bases lining up with TRBD1. Germline CDR1 reads SGHTA; CDR2 reads FQGNSA. CDR3 length equals 14 residues. Trimming took 11 bases from V and 3 from J; bases not matched to a gene: 8.

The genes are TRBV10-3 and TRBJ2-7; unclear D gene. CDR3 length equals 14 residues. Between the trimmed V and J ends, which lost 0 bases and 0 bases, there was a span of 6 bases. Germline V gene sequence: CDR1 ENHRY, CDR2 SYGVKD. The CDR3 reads CAISESSGSYEQYF. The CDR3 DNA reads TGTGCCATCAGTGAGTCCTCGGGCTCCTACGAGCAGTACTTC.

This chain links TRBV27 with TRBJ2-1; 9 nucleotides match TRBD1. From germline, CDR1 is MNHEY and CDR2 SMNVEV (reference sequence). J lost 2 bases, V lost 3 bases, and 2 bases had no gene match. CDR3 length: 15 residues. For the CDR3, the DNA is TGTGCCAGCAGTTTTAGGACAGGGGCCTACAATGAGCAGTTCTTC. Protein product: CASSFRTGAYNEQFF.

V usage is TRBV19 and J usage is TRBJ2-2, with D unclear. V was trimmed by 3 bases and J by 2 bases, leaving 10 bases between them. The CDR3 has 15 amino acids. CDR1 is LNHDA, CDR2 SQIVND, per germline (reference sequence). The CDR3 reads CASSIGIGNTGELFF. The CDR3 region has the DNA TGTGCCAGTAGTATTGGGATTGGTAACACCGGGGAGCTGTTTTTT.

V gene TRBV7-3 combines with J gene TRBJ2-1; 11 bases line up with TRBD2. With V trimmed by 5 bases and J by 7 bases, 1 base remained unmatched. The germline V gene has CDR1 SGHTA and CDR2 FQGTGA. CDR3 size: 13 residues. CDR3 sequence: CASSRTSGNEQFF. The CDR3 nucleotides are TGTGCCAGCAGCCGGACTAGCGGGAATGAGCAGTTCTTC.

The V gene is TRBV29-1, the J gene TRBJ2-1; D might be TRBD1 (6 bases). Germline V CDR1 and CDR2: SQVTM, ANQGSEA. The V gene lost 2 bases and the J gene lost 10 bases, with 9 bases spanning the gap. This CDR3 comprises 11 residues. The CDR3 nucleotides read TGCAGCGTTGAAAGCAGGGGCGAGCAGTTCTTC. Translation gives CSVESRGEQFF.

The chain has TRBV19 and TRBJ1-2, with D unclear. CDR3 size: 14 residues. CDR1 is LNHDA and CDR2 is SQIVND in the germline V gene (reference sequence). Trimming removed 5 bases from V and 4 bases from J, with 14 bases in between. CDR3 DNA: TGTGCCAGTAGTGTCGGAAGGACGGCCTATGGCTACACCTTC. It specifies CASSVGRTAYGYTF.

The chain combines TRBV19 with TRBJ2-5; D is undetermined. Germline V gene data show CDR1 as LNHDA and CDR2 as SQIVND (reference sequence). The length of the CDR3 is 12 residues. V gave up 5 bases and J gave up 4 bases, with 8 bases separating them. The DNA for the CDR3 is TGTGCCAGTAGTTCACTCCGAGAGACCCAGTACTTC. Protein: CASSSLRETQYF.

The CDR3 protein is CASTWRGEELFF. DNA of the CDR3: TGTGCCAGCACCTGGCGAGGAGAGGAGCTGTTTTTT. V is TRBV6-1 and J is TRBJ2-2; D gene unclear. The CDR3 loop spans 12 amino acids. Germline V gene lookup returns CDR1 MNHNS and CDR2 SASEGT. Trimming cost V 7 bases and J 10 bases, with 13 bases left between them.

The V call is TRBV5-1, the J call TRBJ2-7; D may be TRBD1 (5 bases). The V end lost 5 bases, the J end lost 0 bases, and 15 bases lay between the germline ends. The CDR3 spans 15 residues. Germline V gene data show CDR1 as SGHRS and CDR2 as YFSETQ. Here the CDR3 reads CASRPGNSYSYEQYF. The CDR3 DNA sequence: TGCGCCAGCAGGCCAGGGAATTCGTACTCCTACGAGCAGTACTTC.

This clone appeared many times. CDR3 loop: CASSAVQGAVIYEQYF. The CDR3 DNA reads TGTGCCAGCAGTGCCGTACAGGGGGCCGTCATATACGAGCAGTACTTC. The rearrangement links TRBV27 to TRBJ2-7, with 9 bases matching TRBD1. The trim removed 5 bases at V and 4 bases at J, leaving 12 bases unmatched. The germline V gene encodes CDR1 MNHEY and CDR2 SMNVEV (reference sequence). This CDR3 is 16 amino acids long.

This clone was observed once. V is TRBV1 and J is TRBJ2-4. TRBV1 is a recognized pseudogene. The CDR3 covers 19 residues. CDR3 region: CTSSHWSSDRCLAKNIQYF. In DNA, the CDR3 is TGCACCAGCAGCCACTGGTCCAGTGATAGGTGTTTAGCCAAAAACATTCAGTACTTC.

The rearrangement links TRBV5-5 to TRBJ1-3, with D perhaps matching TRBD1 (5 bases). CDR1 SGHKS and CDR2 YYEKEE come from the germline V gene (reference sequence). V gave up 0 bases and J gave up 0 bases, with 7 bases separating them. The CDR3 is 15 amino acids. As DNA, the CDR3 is TGTGCCAGCAGCTTGGGACAGATCTCTGGAAACACCATATATTTT. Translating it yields CASSLGQISGNTIYF.

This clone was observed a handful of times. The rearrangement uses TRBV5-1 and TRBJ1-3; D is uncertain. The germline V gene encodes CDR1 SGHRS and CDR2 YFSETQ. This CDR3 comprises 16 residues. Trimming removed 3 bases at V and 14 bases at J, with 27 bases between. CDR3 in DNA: TGCGCCAGCAGCTGGAACGGACCCCCCGTTCCGGAGAGATTATATTTT. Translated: CASSWNGPPVPERLYF. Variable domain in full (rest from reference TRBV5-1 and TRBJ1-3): KAGVTQTPRYLIKTRGQQVTLSCSPISGHRSVSWYQQTPGQGLQFLFEYFSETQRNKGNFPGRFSGRQFSNSRSEMNVSTLELGDSALYLCASSWNGPPVPERLYFGEGSWLTVV.

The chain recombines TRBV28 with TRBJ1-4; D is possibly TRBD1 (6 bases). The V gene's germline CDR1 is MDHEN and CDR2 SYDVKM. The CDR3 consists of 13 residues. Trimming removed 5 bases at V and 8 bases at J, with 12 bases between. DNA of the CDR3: TGTGCCAGCAGTGGCCAGGGGTGGGAAAAACTGTTTTTT. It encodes CASSGQGWEKLFF. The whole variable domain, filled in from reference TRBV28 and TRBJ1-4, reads DVKVTQSSRYLVKRTGEKVFLECVQDMDHENMFWYRQDPGLGLRLIYFSYDVKMKEKGDIPEGYSVSREKKERFSLILESASTNQTSMYLCASSGQGWEKLFFGSGTQLSVL.

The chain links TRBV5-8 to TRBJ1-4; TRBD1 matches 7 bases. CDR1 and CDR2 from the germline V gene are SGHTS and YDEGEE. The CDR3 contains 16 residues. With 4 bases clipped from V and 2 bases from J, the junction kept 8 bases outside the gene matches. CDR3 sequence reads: CASSHKGAGTNEKLFF. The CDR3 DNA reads TGTGCCAGCAGCCACAAGGGGGCCGGGACTAATGAAAAACTGTTTTTT.

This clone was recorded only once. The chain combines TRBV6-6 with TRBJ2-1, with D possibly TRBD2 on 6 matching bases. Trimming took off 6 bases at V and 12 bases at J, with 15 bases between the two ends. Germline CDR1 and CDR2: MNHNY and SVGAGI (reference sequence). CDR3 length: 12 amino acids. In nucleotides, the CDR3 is TGTGCCAGCAGCGACGGGGGAGCTCGGCAGTTCTTC. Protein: CASSDGGARQFF.

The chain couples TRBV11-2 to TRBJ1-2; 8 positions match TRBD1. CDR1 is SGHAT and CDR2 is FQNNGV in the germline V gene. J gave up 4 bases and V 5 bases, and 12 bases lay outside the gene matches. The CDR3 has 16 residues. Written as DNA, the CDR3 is TGTGCCAGCAGCCAAGGACAGGGAGGAGGTGGCTATGGCTACACCTTC. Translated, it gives CASSQGQGGGGYGYTF. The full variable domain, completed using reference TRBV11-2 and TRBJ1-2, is EAGVAQSPRYKIIEKRQSVAFWCNPISGHATLYWYQQILGQGPKLLIQFQNNGVVDDSQLPKDRFSAERLKGVDSTLKIQPAKLEDSAVYLCASSQGQGGGGYGYTFGSGTRLTVV.

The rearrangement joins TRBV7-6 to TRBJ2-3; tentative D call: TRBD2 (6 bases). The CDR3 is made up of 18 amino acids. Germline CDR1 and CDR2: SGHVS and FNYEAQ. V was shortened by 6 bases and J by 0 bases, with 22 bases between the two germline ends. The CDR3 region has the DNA TGTGCCAGCAGAGGCACAGCGGGCAAAAGACAAAGCACAGATACGCAGTATTTT. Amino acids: CASRGTAGKRQSTDTQYF.

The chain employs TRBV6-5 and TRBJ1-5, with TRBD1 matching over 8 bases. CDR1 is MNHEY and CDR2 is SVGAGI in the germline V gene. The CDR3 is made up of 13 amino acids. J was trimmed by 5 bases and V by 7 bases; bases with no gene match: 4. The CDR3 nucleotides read TGTGCCAGCAAAGAGACAGGGGATCAGCCCCAGCATTTT. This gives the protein CASKETGDQPQHF.

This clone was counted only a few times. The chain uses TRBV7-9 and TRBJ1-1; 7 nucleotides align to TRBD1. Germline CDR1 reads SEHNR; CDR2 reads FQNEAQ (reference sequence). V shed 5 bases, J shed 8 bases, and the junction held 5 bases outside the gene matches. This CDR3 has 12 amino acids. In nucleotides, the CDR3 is TGTGCCAGCAGCGCTAGGGACAGCGAAGCTTTCTTT. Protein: CASSARDSEAFF.

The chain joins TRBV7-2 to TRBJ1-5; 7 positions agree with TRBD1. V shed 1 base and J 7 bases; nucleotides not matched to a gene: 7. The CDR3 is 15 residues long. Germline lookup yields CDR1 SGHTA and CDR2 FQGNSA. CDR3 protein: CASSLEAGRGQPQHF. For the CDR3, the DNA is TGTGCCAGCAGCTTAGAAGCGGGCAGGGGGCAGCCCCAGCATTTT.

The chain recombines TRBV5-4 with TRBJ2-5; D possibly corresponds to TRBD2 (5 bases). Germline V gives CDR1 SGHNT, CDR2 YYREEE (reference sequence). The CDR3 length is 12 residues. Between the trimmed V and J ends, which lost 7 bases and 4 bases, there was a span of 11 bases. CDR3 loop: CASGVGGETQYF. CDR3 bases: TGTGCCAGCGGTGTTGGAGGAGAGACCCAGTACTTC.

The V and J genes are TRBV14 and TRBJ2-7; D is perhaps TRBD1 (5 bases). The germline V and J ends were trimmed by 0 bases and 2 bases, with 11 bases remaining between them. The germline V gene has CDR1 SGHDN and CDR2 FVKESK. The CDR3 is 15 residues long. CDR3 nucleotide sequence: TGTGCCAGCAGCCAAGATAGGGGCGAAACCTACGAGCAGTACTTC. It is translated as CASSQDRGETYEQYF. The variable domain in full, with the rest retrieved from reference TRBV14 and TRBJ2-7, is EAGVTQFPSHSVIEKGQTVTLRCDPISGHDNLYWYRRVMGKEIKFLLHFVKESKQDESGMPNNRFLAERTGGTYSTLKVQPAELEDSGVYFCASSQDRGETYEQYFGPGTRLTVT.

The DNA of the CDR3 is TGTGCCAGCAGCTTAGCGGGAGGTGAATACAATGAGCAGTTCTTC. Protein sequence: CASSLAGGEYNEQFF. The gene calls are TRBV5-4 and TRBJ2-1; the match to TRBD2 covers 9 bases. Germline V gives CDR1 SGHNT, CDR2 YYREEE (reference sequence). V trimming: 2 bases; J trimming: 4 bases; junction bases outside the gene matches: 4. The CDR3 loop spans 15 amino acids.

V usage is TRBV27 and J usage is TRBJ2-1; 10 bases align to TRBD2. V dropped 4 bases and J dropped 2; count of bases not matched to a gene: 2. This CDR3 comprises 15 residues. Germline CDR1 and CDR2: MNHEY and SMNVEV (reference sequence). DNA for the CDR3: TGTGCCAGCAGTTCTAGCGGGAGAACCTACAATGAGCAGTTCTTC. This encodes CASSSSGRTYNEQFF.

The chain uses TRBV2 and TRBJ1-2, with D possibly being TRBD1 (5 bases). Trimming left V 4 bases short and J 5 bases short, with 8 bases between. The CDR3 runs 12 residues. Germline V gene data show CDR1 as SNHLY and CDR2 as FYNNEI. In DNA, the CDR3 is TGTGCCAGCAGTGTACAGGCGTATGGCTACACCTTC. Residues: CASSVQAYGYTF.